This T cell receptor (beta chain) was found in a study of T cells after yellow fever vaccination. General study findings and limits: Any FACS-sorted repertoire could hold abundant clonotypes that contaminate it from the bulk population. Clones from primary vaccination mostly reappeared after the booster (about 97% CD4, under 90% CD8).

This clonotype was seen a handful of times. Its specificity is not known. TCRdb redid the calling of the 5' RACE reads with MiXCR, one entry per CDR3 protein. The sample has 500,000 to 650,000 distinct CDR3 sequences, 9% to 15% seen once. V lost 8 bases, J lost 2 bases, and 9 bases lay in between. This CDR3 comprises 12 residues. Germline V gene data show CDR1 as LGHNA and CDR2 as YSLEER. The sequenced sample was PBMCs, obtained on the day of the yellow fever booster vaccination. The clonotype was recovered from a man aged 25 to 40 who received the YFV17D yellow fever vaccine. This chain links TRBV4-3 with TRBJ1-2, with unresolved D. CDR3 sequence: CASGTKNYGYTF. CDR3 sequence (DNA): TGCGCCAGCGGTACAAAAAACTATGGCTACACCTTC.